One and the same sample provided the 5 T cell receptor beta chains below, sequenced in a study of T cells in Graves' hyperthyroidism and ophthalmopathy. Amplification targeted TCR beta CDR3 regions from RNA transcripts. HTBI primers were employed in a first-round RT-PCR of the TCR CDR3. TCRdb reprocessed the multiplex PCR reads via MiXCR and lists one record per CDR3 protein. The sample holds 250,000 or so distinct CDR3 sequences; around 15% are singletons and the top ten take more than 30%. Source material: blood. Every receptor here comes from a woman aged 50 to 65 with Graves' hyperthyroidism that later progressed to Graves' ophthalmopathy.

In this sample, this clonotype turned up a few times. The genes are TRBV6-1 and TRBJ2-1, with a possible D match to TRBD1 (6 bases). V was shortened by 5 bases and J by 5 bases, with 13 bases between the two germline ends. The CDR3 has 14 amino acids. The germline gives CDR1 MNHNS, CDR2 SASEGT. The CDR3 DNA follows: TGTGCCAGCAGTCGCCCAGGGGTTCACAATGAGCAGTTCTTC. Protein product: CASSRPGVHNEQFF.

This clonotype appeared many times. In DNA, the CDR3 is TGCGCCAGCACCCTAGCGGGAGCCTACGAGCAGTACTTC. Its translation is CASTLAGAYEQYF. The chain links TRBV5-1 to TRBJ2-7; 10 bases are shared with TRBD2. V was pared by 6 bases and J by 2 bases, with 2 bases of the junction left unmatched. The CDR3 is made up of 13 amino acids. Per germline, CDR1 SGHRS and CDR2 YFSETQ.

This clonotype was counted many times. The gene calls are TRBV11-2 and TRBJ2-7, with D possibly matching TRBD2 (6 bases). Germline loops: CDR1 SGHAT, CDR2 FQNNGV. The length of the CDR3 is 12 residues. The germline V and J ends were trimmed by 5 bases and 4 bases, with 9 bases remaining between them. The CDR3 here is CASSGTDYEQYF. CDR3 DNA sequence: TGTGCCAGCAGCGGGACTGATTACGAGCAGTACTTC.

The chain has TRBV19 and TRBJ2-6, with D unresolved. CDR1 and CDR2 (germline): LNHDA, SQIVND (reference sequence). V lost 4 bases, J lost 0 bases, and 10 bases lay in between. This CDR3 contains 16 residues. Here the CDR3 reads CASSKMSSSGANVLTF. CDR3 coding DNA: TGTGCCAGTAGTAAAATGAGTAGCTCTGGGGCCAACGTCCTGACTTTC.

In its sample, this clonotype was seen many times. The chain combines TRBV7-9 with TRBJ1-1; 8 bases map to TRBD1. The CDR3 runs to 15 residues. The ends lost 7 bases at V and 6 bases at J; junction bases unmatched: 13. CDR1 is SEHNR and CDR2 is FQNEAQ in the germline V gene (reference sequence). The CDR3 sequence: CASIFPPTGVAEAFF. As DNA, the CDR3 is TGTGCCAGCATCTTCCCCCCGACAGGGGTGGCTGAAGCTTTCTTT.